This T cell receptor (beta chain) was obtained from a study of CD4 T cells in relation to SARS-CoV-2 and coronaviruses. Clones were read by immunoSEQ multiplex PCR, and TCRdb kept only the in-frame ones, dropping some. The profile shows about 25,000 clones, roughly 70% of them singletons. Trimming removed 0 bases from V and 7 bases from J, with 14 bases in between. This CDR3 has 15 residues. In germline, CDR1 is SGDLS, CDR2 YYNGEE. Findings and caveats of the study: Crossreactivity was assessed only for spike protein, not other viral proteins.

This clone was seen more than once but under ten times. Its target is not known. CD4+ T cells from unexposed donors were obtained before the COVID-19 pandemic (2011-2018). Isolation of CD4+ T cells took place after approximately 11 days in culture. The V gene is TRBV9, the J gene TRBJ1-3; D may be TRBD1 (5 bases). The TCR originated in a human donor in good health. What was sequenced was CD4+ T cells from PBMCs, cultured in vitro. The CDR3 region has the DNA TGTGCCAGCAGCGTAGCCGTAGGGGTAGGGAACACCATATATTTT. This translates into CASSVAVGVGNTIYF.